This is a list of T cell receptor beta chains from one sample in a study of blood T cell repertoires in COVID-19. TCRdb's copy holds only in-frame clones and misses some; the assay was immunoSEQ multiplex PCR. The sample yields around 200,000 clones, about 86% seen once. Sequencing used peripheral blood. The receptors were gathered from a woman between 45 and 65 years old with acute or convalescent COVID-19. Both conserved end residues are part of each CDR3. A D gene is named only where the DNA matches it firmly. The size of a clone is reported for some rows only, either as once, few or many, or as a class for expanded clones.

cdr3_length,j_call,clone_size,v_call,d_call,cdr3_aa,cdr3_nt
20,TRBJ2-7,NA,TRBV7-8,TRBD2,CASSLRDAQRTSGRTHEQYF,TGTGCCAGCAGCTTACGGGACGCTCAACGGACTAGCGGGAGAACGCACGAGCAGTACTTC
14,TRBJ2-7,NA,TRBV28,NA,CASSPETSTYEQYF,TGTGCCAGCAGTCCAGAGACTAGTACCTACGAGCAGTACTTC
14,TRBJ2-1,NA,TRBV13,TRBD2,CASRTSGRENEQFF,TGTGCCAGCAGGACTAGCGGGAGGGAAAATGAGCAGTTCTTC
13,TRBJ2-3,NA,TRBV10-1,TRBD1,CASSRTGTDTQYF,TGCGCCAGCAGTCGGACAGGGACAGATACGCAGTATTTT
14,TRBJ2-3,NA,TRBV24-1,NA,CATSDVRLGDTQYF,TGTGCCACCAGTGATGTCCGCCTCGGGGATACGCAGTATTTT
13,TRBJ2-7,NA,TRBV3-1/TRBV3-2,NA,CASSQSLGVGQYF,TGTGCCAGCAGCCAATCCCTCGGGGTTGGGCAGTACTTC
13,TRBJ2-7,many,TRBV5-6,NA,CASSLGHSYEQYF,TGTGCCAGCAGCTTGGGACACTCCTACGAGCAGTACTTC
16,TRBJ1-1,few,TRBV10-2,TRBD1,CASSEPRQGGSTEAFF,TGCGCCAGCAGTGAGCCCCGACAGGGTGGAAGCACTGAAGCTTTCTTT
15,TRBJ2-7,NA,TRBV11-2,TRBD2,CASSLEGLGLHEQYF,TGTGCCAGCAGCTTGGAAGGACTAGGGCTGCACGAGCAGTACTTC
14,TRBJ1-1,NA,TRBV24-1,TRBD1,CATSDLGQLTEAFF,TGTGCCACCAGTGACTTGGGACAGCTCACTGAAGCTTTCTTT
16,TRBJ2-3,once,TRBV5-1,TRBD2,CASSLGTSGSTDTQYF,TGCGCCAGCAGCTTGGGGACTAGCGGGAGCACAGATACGCAGTATTTT
16,TRBJ2-3,NA,TRBV5-5,TRBD1,CASSLRGQGLTDTQYF,TGTGCCAGCAGCTTGCGGGGACAGGGTCTAACAGATACGCAGTATTTT
16,TRBJ2-7,few,TRBV27,NA,CASRSLQGQWSYEQYF,TGTGCCAGCAGATCACTCCAGGGGCAATGGTCCTACGAGCAGTACTTC